This T cell receptor (beta chain) was observed in a study of T cells in Graves' hyperthyroidism and ophthalmopathy. Concerning this clonotype itself: Its antigen is unknown.

The CDR3 length is 13 residues. Germline CDR1 is SGHTA and CDR2 is FQGNSA. The trim removed 8 bases at V and 5 bases at J, leaving 8 bases unmatched. The hyperthyroidism was newly diagnosed and had lasted under 2 months; the patients were aged 18 to 65. Lactation, pregnancy, other autoimmune disease or uncontrolled infection excluded patients. RNA transcripts were the template for amplifying TCR beta CDR3 regions. The HTBI primer set drove a first-round RT-PCR of the TCR CDR3. TCRdb re-analysed the multiplex PCR reads in MiXCR, keeping a single row per CDR3 protein. The sample lists 700,000 to 850,000 distinct CDR3 sequences; just over 35% were seen once. Study-wide results and limits: Expanded thyroid clonotypes (above 0.001) were mostly also found in blood.

The chain combines TRBV7-2 with TRBJ1-1, with TRBD1 matching 7 bases. This TCR was sampled from a middle-aged woman with Graves' hyperthyroidism. Sequenced input: blood. CDR3 loop: CASSWAGGTEAFF. CDR3 DNA: TGTGCCAGCTCATGGGCAGGGGGAACTGAAGCTTTCTTT.